The entry below describes one T cell receptor beta chain. While the first cohort had over 650 subjects, the donors belonged to the separate validation cohort of over a hundred subjects. The data were obtained in a study of cytomegalovirus exposure and HLA in healthy donors. Background on the study: The roughly 130 validation repertoires used the same platform as the approximately 620 first-cohort repertoires (as reported by a later analysis).

Libraries were prepared by immunoSEQ multiplex PCR; TCRdb keeps only in-frame clonotypes and omits some of them. This table holds about 58,000 clones, 90% found once. Trimming at V came to 2 bases and at J to 7 bases, leaving 9 bases not matched to a gene. This CDR3 has 16 amino acids. Per germline, CDR1 SEHNR and CDR2 FQNEAQ (reference sequence). V and J are TRBV7-9 and TRBJ1-4, with 8 bases fitting TRBD1. The origin of this receptor is a man younger than 35 in good health and CMV-seronegative. The sequenced material came from PBMCs. The CDR3 is CASSLFGDRPVEKLFF. CDR3 nucleotides: TGTGCCAGCAGCTTATTTGGGGACAGGCCGGTTGAAAAACTGTTTTTT.